Each of the 13 T cell receptor beta chains below was sequenced from the same sample in a study of cytomegalovirus exposure and HLA in healthy donors. Use of 60 Vbeta and 13 Jbeta primers characterized the PCR. Assay used: immunoSEQ multiplex PCR; TCRdb lists only in-frame clones, some missing. The sample includes fewer than 200,000 clones, around 64% of them seen just once. Sequenced: PBMCs. These receptors all come from a woman in her twenties or thirties in good health and CMV-seronegative.

In nucleotides, the CDR3 is TGTGCCAGCAGTTTGACAGGGTATAGCAATCAGCCCCAGCATTTT. Translation: CASSLTGYSNQPQHF. J is TRBJ1-5 and V is TRBV27, with 7 bases matching TRBD1. Germline V gives CDR1 MNHEY, CDR2 SMNVEV (reference sequence). Losses at the gene ends were 3 bases for V and 0 bases for J; bases not matched to a gene: 2. The CDR3 has 15 residues.

V usage is TRBV29-1 and J usage is TRBJ2-5; maybe TRBD1 (6 bases). The germline V gene has CDR1 SQVTM and CDR2 ANQGSEA. This CDR3 region has 12 residues. V lost 6 bases and J 5 bases, leaving 13 bases between the germline ends. The CDR3 loop is CSVAQGAETQYF. The CDR3 nucleotides read TGCAGCGTGGCACAGGGAGCGGAGACCCAGTACTTC.

The rearrangement uses TRBV30 and TRBJ1-2, with D unresolved. V was clipped by 2 bases and J by 9 bases, with 13 bases between them. There are 12 residues in the CDR3. CDR1 and CDR2 from the germline V gene are GTSNPN and SVGIG (reference sequence). CDR3 region: CAWSRDGGSYTF. The CDR3 nucleotides are TGTGCCTGGAGTAGGGATGGCGGGAGCTACACCTTC.

V and J are TRBV28 and TRBJ1-5; D may be TRBD1 (6 bases). In germline, CDR1 is MDHEN, CDR2 SYDVKM. Trimming left V 3 bases short and J 1 base short, with 22 bases between. The CDR3 runs 19 residues. CDR3 loop: CASSLPGWRTGQSNQPQHF. The CDR3 region has the DNA TGTGCCAGCAGTTTGCCGGGGTGGAGGACGGGACAAAGCAATCAGCCCCAGCATTTT.

J is TRBJ2-7 and V is TRBV28; the D gene is possibly TRBD1 (5 bases). V was trimmed by 6 bases and J by 4 bases, leaving 10 bases between them. Germline CDR1 reads MDHEN; CDR2 reads SYDVKM. This CDR3 is built from 12 residues. CDR3 loop: CASRQGSYEQYF. In DNA, the CDR3 is TGTGCCAGCAGGCAGGGATCGTACGAGCAGTACTTC.

This clone has just one count. The V call is TRBV7-6, the J call TRBJ2-2; 7 nucleotides match TRBD1. This CDR3 has 15 amino acids. Germline V lookup: CDR1 SGHVS, CDR2 FNYEAQ. The V segment lost 5 bases and the J segment 0 bases; nucleotides outside the gene matches: 3. CDR3 sequence reads: CASSRTGTNTGELFF. The CDR3 coding sequence is TGTGCCAGCAGCCGGACAGGCACGAACACCGGGGAGCTGTTTTTT. Full variable domain (missing parts from reference TRBV7-6 and TRBJ2-2): GAGVSQSPRYKVTKRGQDVALRCDPISGHVSLYWYRQALGQGPEFLTYFNYEAQQDKSGLPNDRFSAERPEGSISTLTIQRTEQRDSAMYRCASSRTGTNTGELFFGEGSRLTVL.

This clone was observed a few times. The chain has TRBV5-6 and TRBJ2-7; 10 nucleotides line up with TRBD2. Germline trimming cut 4 bases from V and 4 bases from J; bases unmatched to any gene: 8. Germline V gene lookup returns CDR1 SGHDT and CDR2 YYEEEE. This CDR3 has 15 residues. CDR3 nucleotides: TGTGCCAGCAGCCCTACCGGGACTAGCGTGTACGAGCAGTACTTC. Encoded protein: CASSPTGTSVYEQYF. The complete variable domain, with remaining parts taken from reference TRBV5-6 and TRBJ2-7, reads DAGVTQSPTHLIKTRGQQVTLRCSPKSGHDTVSWYQQALGQGPQFIFQYYEEEERQRGNFPDRFSGHQFPNYSSELNVNALLLGDSALYLCASSPTGTSVYEQYFGPGTRLTVT.

The V gene is TRBV9, the J gene TRBJ1-3; 7 bases are a match to TRBD1. Germline CDR1 is SGDLS and CDR2 is YYNGEE. The CDR3 loop spans 16 amino acids. V dropped 4 bases and J dropped 2; count of bases not matched to a gene: 9. The CDR3 sequence: CASSPRPRGTGNTIYF. CDR3 nucleotides: TGTGCCAGCAGCCCGCGGCCCAGGGGGACTGGAAACACCATATATTTT.

The V gene is TRBV7-2, the J gene TRBJ2-5, with TRBD1 matching over 7 bases. The V gene end was trimmed by 4 bases and the J gene end by 11 bases; junction bases not matched to a gene: 4. The CDR3 loop spans 11 amino acids. CDR1 and CDR2 (germline): SGHTA, FQGNSA. The CDR3 loop reads CASSYRGEQYF. The CDR3 coding sequence is TGTGCCAGCAGCTACAGGGGTGAGCAGTACTTC.

The CDR3 protein is CAWSVGSSGNTIYF. The CDR3 DNA is TGTGCCTGGAGTGTAGGGAGCTCTGGAAACACCATATATTTT. The V call is TRBV30, the J call TRBJ1-3; D unclear. The ends were cut back, 0 bases at V and 0 bases at J, with 6 bases in the middle. The CDR3 runs 14 residues. Germline V CDR1 and CDR2: GTSNPN, SVGIG (reference sequence).

The chain uses TRBV7-2 and TRBJ1-5; 7 positions agree with TRBD1. Losses at the gene ends were 5 bases for V and 6 bases for J; bases not matched to a gene: 7. Germline CDR1 reads SGHTA; CDR2 reads FQGNSA. The CDR3 is 14 residues long. The CDR3 region is CASSLVAGGQPQHF. The CDR3 nucleotides read TGTGCCAGCAGCCTGGTGGCAGGGGGTCAGCCCCAGCATTTT.

This sequence joins TRBV28 and TRBJ1-1; TRBD1 matches at 7 bases. After removal of 6 bases from V and 7 bases from J, the junction contained 14 bases not matched to a gene. The CDR3 is 15 residues long. Per the germline V gene, CDR1 is MDHEN and CDR2 is SYDVKM. In nucleotides, the CDR3 is TGTGCCAGCAGCCCAGCCGGGACAGAGTCTTTTGAAGCTTTCTTT. As protein: CASSPAGTESFEAFF.

The V call is TRBV6-1, the J call TRBJ1-5; D not resolved. Trimming took 5 bases from V and 4 from J, leaving 15 bases between them. The germline CDR1 and CDR2 sequences are MNHNS and SASEGT. This CDR3 is 15 amino acids long. The CDR3 DNA follows: TGTGCCAGCAGTCCCCGATGGGAGGGAAATCAGCCCCAGCATTTT. Translated, it gives CASSPRWEGNQPQHF.